This T cell receptor (beta chain) came from a study of T cell responses to AZD1222 COVID-19 vaccine (dated by TCRdb to the early 2020s). For context, the study as a whole: AZD1222 recipients whose second dose came at about 4 weeks and those whose second dose came at about 12 weeks were combined into one group, since spike-specific TCR depth and breadth did not differ between the two schedules. A total of 230 to 250 trial participants underwent TCR sequencing, of whom around 210 had received two doses of AZD1222 and approximately 25 had received two doses of the MenACWY control vaccine. Trial participants were enrolled into age subgroups of 18-55, 56-69 and 70-plus years, which contained around 140, 26 and 57 TCR-sequenced participants, respectively. General conclusions and limits of the study: Conclusions about previously exposed vaccinees are limited, since just 5 or 6 AZD1222 recipients were seropositive for SARS-CoV-2 at baseline. Because no day 14 peak-response samples were available, repertoires were characterized only after the peak T cell response. Most participants were white British and females outnumbered males, and the authors suggested that clonal diversity may have been underestimated. The whole spike protein was spanned by vaccine-associated CD4 TCRs, and dominant responses were seen in regions 160-218 and 743-854. The 56-69-year group was small, and its depth increase did not reach significance, likely because of low power. After two AZD1222 doses, both the breadth and the depth of spike-specific TCRs were significantly higher than at day 0 and than in MenACWY recipients. Nearly half of unique spike-specific TCRs reportedly recognized epitopes outside regions mutated in the B.1.351 and B.1.1.7 variants.

The CDR3 regions of human TCRbeta chains were analyzed by immunosequencing. Concerning the study's data processing: TCRs in the repertoires were matched against a reference library of SARS-CoV-2-specific TCRs that had been generated with the MIRA antigen-specificity platform. Breadth was defined as the fraction of unique TCRs that were SARS-CoV-2-associated. Depth was defined as the fraction of total T cells that were SARS-CoV-2-associated. Using the MIRA data, every spike-specific TCR was mapped to the spike region that the TCR reacted to and assigned to either a CD4 or a CD8 class. Log10-transformed breadth and depth values were compared by one-way ANOVA with Sidak's multiple comparisons tests. Here the immuneACCESS table is served through TCRdb, limited to in-frame sequences with V and J called. Missing clones are a known gap in these copies; in checked studies unresolved V genes cover under half, and the rest lacks a known reason. Clonal size and the V and J genes are those of that table, whereas D and trimming came from the DNA. Within this sample are 95,000 to 150,000 clones, with approximately 85% of them counted one time only. Around 6.2% of the sample goes to the ten largest clones.

From cysteine to phenylalanine, the CDR3 is 15 amino acids long. The entry retains the CDR3 DNA only, 45 bases that are in frame from base 1. CDR1 and CDR2, per the germline V gene, are SGHAT and FQNNGV. V loses 5 bases, J loses 2 bases, and the germline ends lie 13 bases apart. Remarks on this clone: Its binding antigen is unknown. No quality values exist for individual bases; no much larger clone is one base distant.

In the paper's terms, the time point label means: baseline before first vaccination. Vaccinee samples came from UK trials COV001 and COV002, including a single-blind randomized controlled phase 2/3 trial of AZD1222 (ChAdOx1 nCoV-19) in healthy adults. Trial participant PBMC samples were collected at day 0 and day 28 after the second dose for TCRbeta chain sequencing. The sequenced sample was peripheral blood, obtained on day 0 of AZD1222 vaccination. This clonotype originated in an adult in good health. The chain is made from TRBV11-2 and TRBJ1-3, with no D gene named confidently. At the DNA level, the sequence is TGTGCCAGCAGCCCCGCCCGGCCAACTGGAAACACCATATATTTT. The encoded protein is CASSPARPTGNTIYF.